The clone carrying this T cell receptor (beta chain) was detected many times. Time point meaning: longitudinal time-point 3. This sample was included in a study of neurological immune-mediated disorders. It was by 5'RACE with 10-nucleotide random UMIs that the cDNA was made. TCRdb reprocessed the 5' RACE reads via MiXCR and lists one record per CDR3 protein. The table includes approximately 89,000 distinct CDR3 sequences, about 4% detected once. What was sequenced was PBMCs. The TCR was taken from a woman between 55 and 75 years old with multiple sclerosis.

The CDR3 protein is CASSLVPGWTGELFF. CDR3 nucleotides: TGCGCCAGCAGCTTGGTACCAGGGTGGACCGGGGAGCTGTTTTTT. The chain is built from TRBV5-1 and TRBJ2-2, with a tentative D call TRBD1 (5 bases). Looked up from germline, CDR1 is SGHRS and CDR2 is YFSETQ. There are 15 residues in the CDR3. Between the trimmed V and J ends, which lost 0 bases and 5 bases, there was a span of 11 bases.